This T cell receptor (beta chain) was found in a study of CD8 T cells in ankylosing spondylitis. Findings and limits, study-wide: Reportedly, disease-linked clones are significantly enriched in ankylosing spondylitis patients' matched synovial fluid.

With molecular barcodes, quantitative 5'-RACE was used to make the TCR beta libraries. TCRdb analysed the 5' RACE reads with MiXCR anew, one entry per CDR3 protein. Altogether roughly 120,000 distinct CDR3 sequences are present, about an eighth being singletons, with the ten largest covering approximately 3.1%. In germline, CDR1 is DFQATT, CDR2 SNEGSKA (reference sequence). The CDR3 is made up of 11 amino acids. The V end was cut by 3 bases, the J end by 10 bases, with 13 bases between. About this clonotype: Its antigen is unidentified.

Sequenced: blood, either unsorted or a sorted T cell fraction (not recorded which). The V gene is TRBV20-1, the J gene TRBJ2-7, with D uncertain. This sequence was found in a female donor with ankylosing spondylitis or in good health (not recorded which). CDR3 DNA sequence: TGCAGTGCTAGCTGGAAGGCAGATCAGTACTTC. Translating it yields CSASWKADQYF.